The next 27 T cell receptor beta chains were all read from a single sample in a study of CD8+CD57+ T cells in acquired aplastic anemia. Genomic DNA, the template, was used for profiling of the TCR beta VDJ and CDR3. MiXCR was run by TCRdb on the reads, yielding one entry per CDR3 protein. The sample carries approximately 59,000 distinct CDR3 sequences, 57% recorded once. Patients chosen for sequencing had shown CD8+CD57+ cell expansion by flow cytometry. Sequencing was done on a sample of sorted CD4+, CD8+, or CD8+CD57+ T cells (not recorded which) from PBMCs. All receptors derive from a human donor with aplastic anemia.

This clonotype was seen ten or more times. The chain carries TRBV19 and TRBJ1-1; D ambiguous. The CDR3 contains 14 residues. V lost 5 bases and J lost 0, with 10 bases in between. CDR1 and CDR2 (germline): LNHDA, SQIVND (reference sequence). CDR3 sequence: CASSGHPVNTEAFF. CDR3 DNA sequence: TGTGCCAGTAGTGGGCATCCCGTGAACACTGAAGCTTTCTTT.

The rearrangement joins TRBV7-2 to TRBJ1-6, with D perhaps matching TRBD1 (6 bases). The germline V and J ends were trimmed by 5 bases and 8 bases, with 16 bases remaining between them. CDR3 length equals 15 residues. Looked up from germline, CDR1 is SGHTA and CDR2 is FQGNSA. This CDR3 reads CASSELRRGDSPLHF. Written as DNA, the CDR3 is TGTGCCAGCAGCGAGCTTAGAAGGGGGGATTCACCCCTCCACTTT. Using reference TRBV7-2 and TRBJ1-6 for the parts outside the CDR3, the full variable domain is GAGVSQSPSNKVTEKGKDVELRCDPISGHTALYWYRQSLGQGLEFLIYFQGNSAPDKSGLPSDRFSAERTGGSVSTLTIQRTQQEDSAVYLCASSELRRGDSPLHFGNGTRLTVT.

This clonotype was picked up a small number of times. The rearrangement uses TRBV7-3 and TRBJ2-3; D gene unclear. Germline CDR1 and CDR2: SGHTA and FQGTGA. The CDR3 has 15 amino acids. V was trimmed by 2 bases and J by 6 bases, leaving 15 bases between them. CDR3 nucleotide sequence: TGTGCCAGCAGCTTACGTCATGGGGTAGGGGATACGCAGTATTTT. Protein sequence: CASSLRHGVGDTQYF.

The chain couples TRBV19 to TRBJ2-5; no definite D call. Trimming shortened V by 4 bases and J by 1 base, and 1 base separated the two germline ends. The CDR3 totals 11 residues. Per germline, CDR1 LNHDA and CDR2 SQIVND (reference sequence). This chain's CDR3 is CASSTQETQYF. The CDR3, as DNA: TGTGCCAGTAGTACCCAAGAGACCCAGTACTTC.

This clonotype was recorded a few times. V and J are TRBV25-1 and TRBJ1-4, with D possibly being TRBD1 (5 bases). Germline V gives CDR1 MGHDK, CDR2 SYGVNS. Trimming cost V 4 bases and J 7 bases, with 13 bases left between them. This CDR3 region has 14 residues. DNA of the CDR3: TGTGCCAGCAGTGCCGACAGACTAGGTGAAAAACTGTTTTTT. Translated, it gives CASSADRLGEKLFF.

This clonotype appeared a few times. The V gene is TRBV4-2, the J gene TRBJ2-1; 7 nucleotides align to TRBD2. The CDR3 totals 16 residues. CDR1 LGHNA and CDR2 YNFKEQ come from the germline V gene. Trimming at V came to 0 bases and at J to 8 bases, leaving 10 bases not matched to a gene. Written as DNA, the CDR3 is TGTGCCAGCAGCCAAGAGGCCGGTAGCGGGCCGGATGAGCAGTTCTTC. This codes for CASSQEAGSGPDEQFF.

The V call is TRBV2, the J call TRBJ2-3; 9 bases match TRBD2. The CDR3 is made up of 14 amino acids. The junction had 9 bases not matched to a gene; V was cut back by 8 bases and J by 6 bases. Per the germline V gene, CDR1 is SNHLY and CDR2 is FYNNEI. CDR3 amino acids: CASSYSGGDDTQYF. The CDR3, as DNA: TGTGCCAGCTCGTATAGCGGGGGAGATGATACGCAGTATTTT.

This clonotype appeared many times. The J gene is TRBJ2-3, the V gene TRBV4-2; TRBD2 is a possible D gene (6 bases). The V gene's germline CDR1 is LGHNA and CDR2 YNFKEQ. The CDR3 consists of 16 residues. V was pared by 0 bases and J by 2 bases, with 12 bases between. As DNA, the CDR3 is TGTGCCAGCAGCCAAGAAGGGACTCAACACACAGATACGCAGTATTTT. Translated: CASSQEGTQHTDTQYF.

The CDR3 bases are TGTGCTAGTGAGGGCGGGATCCGGGAGACCCAGTACTTC. As protein: CASEGGIRETQYF. This chain uses TRBV2 with TRBJ2-5; D perhaps matches TRBD2 (6 bases). The CDR3 runs 13 residues. The germline V gene encodes CDR1 SNHLY and CDR2 FYNNEI.

This clonotype was found many times. The chain employs TRBV5-4 and TRBJ1-1, with a possible D match to TRBD1 (5 bases). The CDR3 contains 16 residues. Germline-derived CDR1 and CDR2 are SGHNT and YYREEE (reference sequence). The V end lost 4 bases, the J end lost 3 bases, and 19 bases lay between the germline ends. The CDR3 is CASSLGRGGVYTEAFF. The CDR3, as DNA: TGTGCCAGCAGCCTCGGGAGGGGAGGGGTGTACACTGAAGCTTTCTTT.

The rearrangement joins TRBV7-3 to TRBJ2-7; the D is unclear. CDR1 and CDR2 (germline): SGHTA, FQGTGA. This CDR3 spans 12 amino acids. The CDR3 loop reads CGSSPGPYEQYV. DNA for the CDR3: TGTGGCAGCAGCCCCGGGCCCTACGAGCAGTACGTC.

By its share, this clonotype is medium-sized. The gene calls are TRBV24-1 and TRBJ1-2; tentative D call: TRBD1 (5 bases). The CDR3 extends over 13 amino acids. The V gene lost 4 bases and the J gene lost 3 bases, with 8 bases spanning the gap. Per germline, CDR1 KGHDR and CDR2 SFDVKD. As DNA, the CDR3 is TGTGCCACCAGTGAGGGGGGAGACTATGGCTACACCTTC. Encoded protein: CATSEGGDYGYTF.

Only one count was recorded for this clonotype. The CDR3: CASSPGLAGYEQYF. The DNA for the CDR3 is TGCGCCAGCAGCCCCGGACTAGCGGGCTACGAGCAGTACTTC. The rearrangement links TRBV5-1 to TRBJ2-7, with 11 bases fitting TRBD2. Germline V gives CDR1 SGHRS, CDR2 YFSETQ. The CDR3 covers 14 residues. V lost 4 bases, J lost 3 bases, and 3 bases stayed unmatched.

This clonotype ranks as large (0.1 to 1%). The V gene is TRBV2, the J gene TRBJ2-3; 11 nucleotides agree with TRBD2. V was clipped by 4 bases and J by 2 bases; unmatched bases: 5. Germline CDR1 SNHLY, CDR2 FYNNEI. CDR3 length equals 16 residues. CDR3 residues: CASSVRLAGITDTQYF. Written as DNA, the CDR3 is TGTGCCAGCAGTGTACGACTAGCGGGGATCACAGATACGCAGTATTTT.

This clonotype was detected only a few times. The rearrangement links TRBV29-1 to TRBJ1-5, with D maybe TRBD1 (6 bases). This CDR3 has 17 amino acids. Germline V gives CDR1 SQVTM, CDR2 ANQGSEA. V was trimmed by 4 bases and J by 0 bases, leaving 19 bases between them. The CDR3 region is CSVVLGGRGDSNQPQHF. CDR3 in DNA: TGCAGCGTTGTATTGGGTGGCAGGGGAGATAGCAATCAGCCCCAGCATTTT.

The V gene is TRBV5-1, the J gene TRBJ1-1; TRBD1 agrees at 8 bases. Germline CDR1 reads SGHRS; CDR2 reads YFSETQ. V lost 1 base, J lost 11 bases, and 13 bases stayed unmatched. This CDR3 spans 15 amino acids. The CDR3 loop is CASSLSAGGSGRAFF. CDR3 coding DNA: TGCGCCAGCAGCTTGTCGGCAGGGGGCTCGGGAAGGGCTTTCTTT.

This chain connects TRBV7-3 to TRBJ2-7, with TRBD1 matching 9 bases. CDR3 length: 14 residues. V lost 3 bases, J lost 3 bases, and 3 bases stayed unmatched. Per the germline V gene, CDR1 is SGHTA and CDR2 is FQGTGA. The CDR3 region has the DNA TGTGCCAGCAGCTTGACAGGGGGGGACTACGAGCAGTACTTC. As protein: CASSLTGGDYEQYF.

This clonotype was counted only a few times. The chain combines TRBV7-7 with TRBJ2-5; 9 bases line up with TRBD1. CDR1 SSHAT and CDR2 FNYEAQ come from the germline V gene (reference sequence). The CDR3 has 13 amino acids. V was clipped by 5 bases and J by 5 bases; unmatched bases: 3. CDR3 bases: TGTGCCAGCAGCGCACAGGGGGCTGAGACCCAGTACTTC. Amino acids: CASSAQGAETQYF.

The rearrangement joins TRBV7-2 to TRBJ1-1; no clear D. There are 13 residues in the CDR3. Germline V gene lookup returns CDR1 SGHTA and CDR2 FQGNSA. Trimming took 1 base from V and 4 from J, leaving 7 bases between them. CDR3 nucleotide sequence: TGTGCCAGCAGCTTAGAGGAAGGCACTGAAGCTTTCTTT. Translated, it gives CASSLEEGTEAFF.

V gene TRBV10-3 combines with J gene TRBJ1-2, with a weak D call TRBD1 (5 bases). CDR3 length: 15 residues. Germline loops: CDR1 ENHRY, CDR2 SYGVKD. V was cut by 8 bases and J by 1 base, with 17 bases left in between. The CDR3 DNA reads as TGTGCCATCCGGAGCGGGGGTGACAGTAACTATGGCTACACCTTC. It codes for CAIRSGGDSNYGYTF.

The chain joins TRBV29-1 to TRBJ1-5; a possible D gene is TRBD1 (6 bases). Per the germline V gene, CDR1 is SQVTM and CDR2 is ANQGSEA. V was shortened by 4 bases and J by 2 bases, with 12 bases between the two germline ends. This CDR3 has 14 amino acids. The CDR3 DNA sequence: TGCAGCGTTGGGGGGCAGGGAGGCAATCAGCCCCAGCATTTT. It codes for CSVGGQGGNQPQHF.

The chain couples TRBV9 to TRBJ1-3; no reliable D call. The CDR3 is 14 amino acids. Germline V gene sequence: CDR1 SGDLS, CDR2 YYNGEE. Trimming pared 1 base from V and 0 bases from J, leaving 5 bases between. The CDR3, as DNA: TGTGCCAGCAGCGTAAGCGGCTCTGGAAACACCATATATTTT. Residues: CASSVSGSGNTIYF.

The chain uses TRBV6-5 and TRBJ1-6; D unclear. The V end lost 2 bases, the J end lost 10 bases, and 9 bases lay between the germline ends. Germline V gene lookup returns CDR1 MNHEY and CDR2 SVGAGI. The CDR3 length is 13 residues. The CDR3 loop reads CASSYATQSPLHF. In nucleotides, the CDR3 is TGTGCCAGCAGTTACGCCACCCAGTCACCCCTCCACTTT.

The V call is TRBV6-1, the J call TRBJ2-1, with TRBD2 matching 8 bases. Germline-derived CDR1 and CDR2 are MNHNS and SASEGT. The CDR3 length is 15 residues. The V segment lost 6 bases and the J segment 1 base; nucleotides outside the gene matches: 5. The chain's CDR3 is CASSRGGPSYNEQFF. CDR3 DNA sequence: TGTGCCAGCAGCCGCGGGGGGCCTTCCTACAATGAGCAGTTCTTC.

This clonotype was observed at least ten times. V usage is TRBV27 and J usage is TRBJ1-2, with unresolved D. This CDR3 has 13 amino acids. The germline V gene has CDR1 MNHEY and CDR2 SMNVEV (reference sequence). V lost 5 bases, J lost 6 bases, and 13 bases lay in between. In DNA form, the CDR3 reads TGTGCCAGCAGTCCATCAAGTACCCATGGCTACACCTTC. Amino acids: CASSPSSTHGYTF.

This rearrangement joins TRBV9 to TRBJ2-7; 8 bases align to TRBD1. V was clipped by 0 bases and J by 2 bases; unmatched bases: 7. CDR1 is SGDLS, CDR2 YYNGEE, per germline. The CDR3 runs 16 residues. CDR3 coding DNA: TGTGCCAGCAGCGTAGGGGGCGGGACAGGAACCTACGAGCAGTACTTC. Protein: CASSVGGGTGTYEQYF.

The gene calls are TRBV10-3 and TRBJ2-7; 10 bases map to TRBD1. With 6 bases clipped from V and 6 bases from J, the junction kept 2 bases outside the gene matches. Germline-derived CDR1 and CDR2 are ENHRY and SYGVKD. This CDR3 has 12 residues. The CDR3 DNA reads TGTGCCATCAGCGGGACAGGGGTCGAGCAGTACTTC. Its protein product is CAISGTGVEQYF.